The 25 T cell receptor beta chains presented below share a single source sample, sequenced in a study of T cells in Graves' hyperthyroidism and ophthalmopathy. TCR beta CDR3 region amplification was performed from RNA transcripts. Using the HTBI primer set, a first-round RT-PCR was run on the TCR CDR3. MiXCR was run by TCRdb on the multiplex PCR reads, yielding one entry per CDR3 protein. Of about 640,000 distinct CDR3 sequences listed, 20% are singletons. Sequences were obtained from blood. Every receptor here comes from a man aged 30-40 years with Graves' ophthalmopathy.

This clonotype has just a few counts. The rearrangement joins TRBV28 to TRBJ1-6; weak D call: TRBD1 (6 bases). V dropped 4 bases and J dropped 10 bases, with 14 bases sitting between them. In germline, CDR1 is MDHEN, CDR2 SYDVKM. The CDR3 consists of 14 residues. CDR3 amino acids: CASSSLGGASPLHF. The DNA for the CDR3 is TGTGCCAGCAGTTCCTTAGGGGGAGCCTCACCCCTCCACTTT.

DNA of the CDR3: TGCGCCAGCAGCTTTGGTTGGTCACAGGGGAGCCCAGATACGCAGTATTTT. Its protein is CASSFGWSQGSPDTQYF. This sequence joins TRBV5-1 and TRBJ2-3; 7 bases agree with TRBD1. This CDR3 is 17 amino acids long. V lost 2 bases and J lost 4; bases outside the gene matches: 13. Germline CDR1 reads SGHRS; CDR2 reads YFSETQ.

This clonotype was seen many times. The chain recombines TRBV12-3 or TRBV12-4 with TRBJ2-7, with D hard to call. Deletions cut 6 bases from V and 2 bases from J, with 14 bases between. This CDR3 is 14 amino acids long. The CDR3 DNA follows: TGTGCCAGCAGCCCCGACACGTACCCCTACGAGCAGTACTTC. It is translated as CASSPDTYPYEQYF.

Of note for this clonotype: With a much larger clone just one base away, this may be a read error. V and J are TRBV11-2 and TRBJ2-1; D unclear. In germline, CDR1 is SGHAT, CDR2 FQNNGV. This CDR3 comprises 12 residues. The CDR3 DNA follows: TGTGCCGGCAGCGTGCCCGGAGATGAGCAGTTCTTC. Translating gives CAGSVPGDEQFF.

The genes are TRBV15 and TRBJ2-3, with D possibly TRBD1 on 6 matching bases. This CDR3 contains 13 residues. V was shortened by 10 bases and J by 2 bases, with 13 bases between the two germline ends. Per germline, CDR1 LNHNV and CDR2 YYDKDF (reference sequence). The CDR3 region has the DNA TGTGCCAGTGCTACAGGGCCCACAGATACGCAGTATTTT. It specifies CASATGPTDTQYF.

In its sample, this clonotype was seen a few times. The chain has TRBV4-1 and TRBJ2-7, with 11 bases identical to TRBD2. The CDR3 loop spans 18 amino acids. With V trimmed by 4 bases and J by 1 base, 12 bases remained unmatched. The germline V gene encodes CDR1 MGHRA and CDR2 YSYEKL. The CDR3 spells CASSPIAGGPFPSYEQYF. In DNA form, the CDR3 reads TGCGCCAGCAGCCCCATAGCGGGAGGGCCCTTCCCGTCCTACGAGCAGTACTTC.

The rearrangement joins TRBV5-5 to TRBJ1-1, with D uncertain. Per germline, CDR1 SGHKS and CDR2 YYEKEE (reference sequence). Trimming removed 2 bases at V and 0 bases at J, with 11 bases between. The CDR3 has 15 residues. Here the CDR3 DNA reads TGTGCCAGCAGCTTCCGCGGGTTCATGAACACTGAAGCTTTCTTT. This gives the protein CASSFRGFMNTEAFF.

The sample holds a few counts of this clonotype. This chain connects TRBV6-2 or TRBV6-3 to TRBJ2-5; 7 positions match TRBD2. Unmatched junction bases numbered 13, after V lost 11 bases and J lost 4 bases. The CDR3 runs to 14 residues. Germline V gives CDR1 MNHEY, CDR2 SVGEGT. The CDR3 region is CASHAGGSGETQYF. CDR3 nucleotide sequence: TGTGCCTCGCACGCCGGGGGGTCGGGAGAGACCCAGTACTTC.

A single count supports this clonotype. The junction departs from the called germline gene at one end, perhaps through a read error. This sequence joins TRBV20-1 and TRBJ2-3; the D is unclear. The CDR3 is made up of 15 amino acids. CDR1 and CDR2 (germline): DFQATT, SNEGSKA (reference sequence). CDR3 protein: CNARDPWLSTDTQYF. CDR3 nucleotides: TGCAATGCTAGAGACCCATGGCTAAGCACAGATACGCAGTATTTT.

The CDR3 spells CASSYRESTGELFF. The CDR3, as DNA: TGTGCCAGCAGTTACCGGGAATCCACCGGGGAGCTGTTTTTT. The genes are TRBV6-9 and TRBJ2-2, with TRBD2 as a possible D gene (5 bases). The V end lost 3 bases, the J end lost 4 bases, and 9 bases lay between the germline ends. This CDR3 is built from 14 residues. Germline CDR1 reads MNHGY; CDR2 reads SVAAGI.

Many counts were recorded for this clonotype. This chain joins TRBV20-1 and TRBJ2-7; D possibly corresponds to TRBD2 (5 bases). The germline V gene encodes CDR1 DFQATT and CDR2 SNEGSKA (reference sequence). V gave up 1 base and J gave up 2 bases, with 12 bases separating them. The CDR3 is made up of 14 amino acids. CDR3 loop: CSARGETTTYEQYF. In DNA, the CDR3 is TGCAGTGCTAGAGGCGAGACTACCACCTACGAGCAGTACTTC.

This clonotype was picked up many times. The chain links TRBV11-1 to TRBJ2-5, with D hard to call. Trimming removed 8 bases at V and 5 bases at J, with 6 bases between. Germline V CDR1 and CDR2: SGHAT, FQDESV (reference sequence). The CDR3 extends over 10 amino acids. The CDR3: CASFWETQYF. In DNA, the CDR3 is TGTGCCAGCTTCTGGGAGACCCAGTACTTC.

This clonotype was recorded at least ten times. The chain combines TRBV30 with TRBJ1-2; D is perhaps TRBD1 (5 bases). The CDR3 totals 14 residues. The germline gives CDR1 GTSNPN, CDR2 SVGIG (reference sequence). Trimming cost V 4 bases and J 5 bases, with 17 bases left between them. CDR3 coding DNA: TGTGCCTGGAATAGACAGCGATCGGCGTATGGCTACACCTTC. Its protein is CAWNRQRSAYGYTF.

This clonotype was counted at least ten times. The CDR3 region is CASSLNAPETQYF. DNA for the CDR3: TGTGCCAGCAGCTTAAACGCCCCCGAGACCCAGTACTTC. The chain carries TRBV11-2 and TRBJ2-5, with D uncertain. Germline loops: CDR1 SGHAT, CDR2 FQNNGV. The CDR3 totals 13 residues. Trimming took 2 bases from V and 5 from J, leaving 9 bases between them.

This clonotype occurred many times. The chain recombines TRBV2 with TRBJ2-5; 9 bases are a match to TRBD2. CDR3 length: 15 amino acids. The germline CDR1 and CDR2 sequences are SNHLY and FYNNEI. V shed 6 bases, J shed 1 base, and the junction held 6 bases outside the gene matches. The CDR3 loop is CASRRGGWFQETQYF. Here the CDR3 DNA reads TGTGCCAGCAGGCGGGGGGGCTGGTTCCAAGAGACCCAGTACTTC. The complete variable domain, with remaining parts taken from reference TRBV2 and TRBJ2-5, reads EPEVTQTPSHQVTQMGQEVILRCVPISNHLYFYWYRQILGQKVEFLVSFYNNEISEKSEIFDDQFSVERPDGSNFTLKIRSTKLEDSAMYFCASRRGGWFQETQYFGPGTRLLVL.

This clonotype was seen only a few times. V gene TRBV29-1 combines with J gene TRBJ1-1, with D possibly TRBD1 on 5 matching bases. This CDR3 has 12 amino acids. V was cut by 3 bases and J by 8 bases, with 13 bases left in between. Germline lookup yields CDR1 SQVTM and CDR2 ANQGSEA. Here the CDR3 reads CSVDEGYGEAFF. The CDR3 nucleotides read TGCAGCGTTGACGAGGGGTACGGAGAAGCTTTCTTT.

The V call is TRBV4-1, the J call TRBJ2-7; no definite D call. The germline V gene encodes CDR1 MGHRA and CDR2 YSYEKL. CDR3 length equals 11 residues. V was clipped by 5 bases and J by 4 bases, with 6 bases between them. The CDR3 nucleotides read TGCGCCAGCAGCAAGACTTACGAGCAGTACTTC. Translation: CASSKTYEQYF.

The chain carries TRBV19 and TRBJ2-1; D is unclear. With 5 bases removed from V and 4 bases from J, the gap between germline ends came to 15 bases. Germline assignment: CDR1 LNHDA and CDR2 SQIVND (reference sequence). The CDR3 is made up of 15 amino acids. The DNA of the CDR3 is TGTGCCAGTAGTGTGCTAGGGTCCCTATACAATGAGCAGTTCTTC. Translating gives CASSVLGSLYNEQFF.

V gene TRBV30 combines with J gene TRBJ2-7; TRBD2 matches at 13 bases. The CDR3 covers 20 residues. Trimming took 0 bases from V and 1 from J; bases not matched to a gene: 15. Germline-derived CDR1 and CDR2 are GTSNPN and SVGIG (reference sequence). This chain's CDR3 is CAWSVRLAGGIYFPSYEQYF. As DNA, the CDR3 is TGTGCCTGGAGTGTCCGACTAGCGGGAGGAATTTACTTCCCGTCCTACGAGCAGTACTTC.

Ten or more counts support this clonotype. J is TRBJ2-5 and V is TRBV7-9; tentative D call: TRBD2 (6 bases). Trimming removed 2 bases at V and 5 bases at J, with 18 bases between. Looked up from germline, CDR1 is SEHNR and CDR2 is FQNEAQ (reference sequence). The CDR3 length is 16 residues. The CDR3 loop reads CASSLKSGLARETQYF. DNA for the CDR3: TGTGCCAGCAGCTTAAAGTCAGGCCTAGCGAGGGAGACCCAGTACTTC.

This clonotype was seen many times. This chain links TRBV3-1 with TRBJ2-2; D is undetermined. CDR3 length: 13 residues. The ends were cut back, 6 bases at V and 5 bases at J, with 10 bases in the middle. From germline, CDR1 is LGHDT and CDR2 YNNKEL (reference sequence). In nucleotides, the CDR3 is TGTGCCAGCAGTACCTGGGAAACCGGGGAGCTGTTTTTT. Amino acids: CASSTWETGELFF.

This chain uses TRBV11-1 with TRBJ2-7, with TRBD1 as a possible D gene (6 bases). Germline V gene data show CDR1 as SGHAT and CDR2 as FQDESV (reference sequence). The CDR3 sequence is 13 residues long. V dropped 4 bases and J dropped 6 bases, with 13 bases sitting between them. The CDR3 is CASSSAGVAEQYF. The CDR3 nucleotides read TGTGCCAGCAGCTCAGCAGGGGTGGCCGAGCAGTACTTC. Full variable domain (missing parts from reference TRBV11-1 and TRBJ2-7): EAEVAQSPRYKITEKSQAVAFWCDPISGHATLYWYRQILGQGPELLVQFQDESVVDDSQLPKDRFSAERLKGVDSTLKIQPAELGDSAMYLCASSSAGVAEQYFGPGTRLTVT.

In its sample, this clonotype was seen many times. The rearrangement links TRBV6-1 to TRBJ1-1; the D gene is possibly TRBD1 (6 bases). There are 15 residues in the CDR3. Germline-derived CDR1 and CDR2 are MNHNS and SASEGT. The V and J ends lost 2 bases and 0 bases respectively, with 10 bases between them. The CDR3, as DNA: TGTGCCAGCAGTGAATATCAGGGGCTGAACACTGAAGCTTTCTTT. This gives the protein CASSEYQGLNTEAFF.

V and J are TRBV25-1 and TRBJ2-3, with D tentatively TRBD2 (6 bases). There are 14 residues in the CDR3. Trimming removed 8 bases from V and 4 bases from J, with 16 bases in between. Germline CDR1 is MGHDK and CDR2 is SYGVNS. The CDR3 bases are TGTGCCAGCGGGAACCCCCGGGAGTCAGATACGCAGTATTTT. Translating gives CASGNPRESDTQYF.

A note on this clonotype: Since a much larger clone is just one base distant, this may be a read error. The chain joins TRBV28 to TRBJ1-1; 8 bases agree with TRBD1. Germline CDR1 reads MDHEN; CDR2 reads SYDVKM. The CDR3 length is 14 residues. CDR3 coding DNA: TGTGCCATCACCCTCAGGGGGCTGAACACTAAAGCTTTCTTT. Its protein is CAITLRGLNTKAFF.